This is a list of T cell receptor beta chains from one sample in a study of multiple sclerosis patients with progressive multifocal leukoencephalopathy. TCRdb keeps only in-frame clones here, not all; method: immunoSEQ multiplex PCR. The sample shows approximately 26,000 clones, around 89% of them seen only once. The sample was PBMCs. The receptors derive from a human donor with multiple sclerosis. Both conserved end residues are part of each CDR3. Fields, in order: D gene, J gene, clone size, V gene, CDR3 DNA, CDR3 protein. D genes are given only for firm matches. Rows may omit the clone size; those that give it use once, few, many or a size class.

- | TRBJ1-4 | once | TRBV13 | TGTGCCAGCAGCTTAGCACGGGAAAAACTGTTTTTT | CASSLAREKLFF
- | TRBJ2-1 | - | TRBV7-7 | TGTGCTAGCAGCTTATACCCTAGCTCCTACAATGAGCAGTTCTTC | CASSLYPSSYNEQFF
- | TRBJ1-3 | - | TRBV30 | TGTGCCTGGAGTGTATCAGGCAGCGCTGGAAACACCATATATTTT | CAWSVSGSAGNTIYF
- | TRBJ2-7 | - | TRBV2 | TGTGCCAGCAGTGATTGGGGTGGCGAGCAGTACTTC | CASSDWGGEQYF
- | TRBJ2-1 | - | TRBV10-2 | TGCGCCAGCGCAGGGGAAGGAGGGCGACAGTTCTTC | CASAGEGGRQFF
- | TRBJ2-7 | - | TRBV5-1 | TGCGCCAGCAGCTTGGGGGCAGGTAGCTCCTACGAGCAGTACTTC | CASSLGAGSSYEQYF
TRBD1 | TRBJ1-6 | - | TRBV6-5 | TGTGCCAGCTCGACCGGGACAGTTAATTCACCCCTCCACTTT | CASSTGTVNSPLHF
TRBD1 | TRBJ2-2 | - | TRBV15 | TGTGCCACCAGCAGAGAACGGCCGGGACAGGGGCCCGGGGAGCTGTTTTTT | CATSRERPGQGPGELFF
TRBD2 | TRBJ2-2 | - | TRBV4-2 | TGTGCCAGCAGCCAAGATGGTAGCGGGGGGCCAAACACCGGGGAGCTGTTTTTT | CASSQDGSGGPNTGELFF
TRBD2 | TRBJ2-7 | few | TRBV10-3 | TGTGCCATCAGGCGGGGGGACTCCTACGAGCAGTACTTC | CAIRRGDSYEQYF
- | TRBJ1-2 | - | TRBV10-2 | TGCGCCAGCAGTGATGTTTCCTATGGCTACACCTTC | CASSDVSYGYTF
- | TRBJ1-2 | - | TRBV18 | TGTGCCAGCTCACCAGGCAATGGGCGCTATGGCTACACCTTC | CASSPGNGRYGYTF
- | TRBJ1-1 | once | TRBV11-2 | TGTGCCAGCAGCTTACTTGTCGGGGGTTGGGATACTGAAGCTTTCTTT | CASSLLVGGWDTEAFF
- | TRBJ1-1 | - | TRBV7-9 | TGTGCCAGCAGCTTACGTGAGGGGAACACTGAAGCTTTCTTT | CASSLREGNTEAFF
- | TRBJ1-2 | once | TRBV6-5 | TGTGCCAGCAGTTACGCCTCGTACTATGGCTACACCTTC | CASSYASYYGYTF
- | TRBJ2-7 | - | TRBV28 | TGTGCCAGCAGACCTCAGGGGCAGGGTATCGAGCAGTACTTC | CASRPQGQGIEQYF
TRBD1 | TRBJ2-5 | - | TRBV5-4 | TGTGCCAGCAGCTTGGCGGACAGGGCCGGAAAGACCCAGTACTTC | CASSLADRAGKTQYF
TRBD1 | TRBJ1-3 | - | TRBV6-1 | TGTGCCAGCTCTAGACAGGGGGCGAATGGAAACACCATATATTTT | CASSRQGANGNTIYF
- | TRBJ2-7 | once | TRBV5-6 | TGTGCCAGCAGCTTGCCCTCGCCCAGCTACGAGCAGTACTTC | CASSLPSPSYEQYF
TRBD1 | TRBJ1-2 | - | TRBV18 | TGTGCCAGCTCCCCAGGGGGAGTCGACGGCTACACCTTC | CASSPGGVDGYTF
TRBD1 | TRBJ1-2 | - | TRBV5-1 | TGCGCCAGCAGCTGGGGGACAGGGACCTTGGGTGGCTACACCTTC | CASSWGTGTLGGYTF
- | TRBJ2-7 | few | TRBV16 | TGTGCCAGCAGCCAAACAGGTGGGGTCGCCGAGCAGTACTTC | CASSQTGGVAEQYF
- | TRBJ2-4 | - | TRBV28 | TGTGCCAGCAGCCCTCTCGATCCGTTGGCCAAAAACATTCAGTACTTC | CASSPLDPLAKNIQYF
- | TRBJ2-5 | - | TRBV11-2 | TGTGCCAGCAGCTTAAGCCCGGGGTTAGAGACCCAGTACTTC | CASSLSPGLETQYF